This TCR beta chain was recovered during a study of CD8+ T cells in alopecia areata. Study-wide results and limits: Scalp clonality dropped significantly under tofacitinib, as did expanded CD8+ top-100 clones.

In the case of this clone: Its antigen is currently unknown.

Sequencing used cDNA as its template, made by extracting RNA and reverse transcribing it. Produced via immunoSEQ multiplex PCR; TCRdb's table is partial and in-frame only. The sample has 110,000 or so clones; 50% to 65% are singletons. Treatment denoted: oral pan-JAK inhibitor, 5-10 mg twice daily. The study team obtained lesional scalp punch biopsies and peripheral blood from alopecia areata patients. The CDR3 is made up of 11 amino acids. With 7 bases removed from V and 3 bases from J, the gap between germline ends came to 7 bases. Looked up from germline, CDR1 is SQVTM and CDR2 is ANQGSEA. The source is a human donor with alopecia areata. The specimen was CD4+ T cells sorted from blood, collected at week 24, from a patient treated with tofacitinib. The chain is built from TRBV29-1 and TRBJ2-1, with a weak D call TRBD1 (6 bases). For the CDR3, the DNA is TGCAGCGGGACAGTCTACAATGAGCAGTTCTTC. Translating it yields CSGTVYNEQFF.